Listed here are 12 T cell receptor beta chains from one sample, sequenced in a study of beta chain features in type 1 diabetes listed by TCRdb under 2018. The library was made by the immunoSEQ multiplex PCR assay. All of the isolated RNA was reverse transcribed with the High Capacity cDNA Reverse Transcription Kit, so expressed TCRB transcripts were sequenced. In its TCRdb copy, this immuneACCESS table keeps in-frame sequences only and misses some clones. Where compared with another copy, unresolved V genes explain less than half of these, and the others have no known cause. The sample table records around 450,000 clones; about an eighth of these occur just once. Approximately 0.05% of the sample is held by the ten biggest clonotypes. The sequenced sample was naive CD4+ T cells from blood. The cell subset or site tag for this specimen amounts to: true naive CD4+ T cells. The receptors originated from a woman aged 18-30 years in good health.

The CDR3 protein is CASSATPNTGELFF. The CDR3 nucleotides are TGTGCCAGCAGCGCCACCCCTAACACCGGGGAGCTGTTTTTT. The chain joins TRBV7-2 to TRBJ2-2; D unclear. The CDR3 runs to 14 residues. V was pared by 5 bases and J by 2 bases, with 9 bases between. The germline V gene encodes CDR1 SGHTA and CDR2 FQGNSA.

The V gene is TRBV7-9, the J gene TRBJ2-1; D remains unclear. The ends were cut back, 5 bases at V and 6 bases at J, with 14 bases in the middle. The CDR3 extends over 14 amino acids. Germline assignment: CDR1 SEHNR and CDR2 FQNEAQ (reference sequence). The CDR3 reads CASSPTPTSNEQFF. The CDR3 bases are TGTGCCAGCAGCCCCACCCCAACGTCCAATGAGCAGTTCTTC.

This clone was seen more than once but under ten times. The gene calls are TRBV5-4 and TRBJ1-6; D gene unclear. CDR3 size: 12 residues. Between the trimmed V and J ends, which lost 0 bases and 9 bases, there was a span of 4 bases. The germline gives CDR1 SGHNT, CDR2 YYREEE (reference sequence). CDR3 DNA: TGTGCCAGCAGCTTGGATAGTTCACCCCTCCACTTT. Protein sequence: CASSLDSSPLHF.

The rearrangement uses TRBV19 and TRBJ1-3; D gene unclear. Germline values: CDR1 LNHDA, CDR2 SQIVND (reference sequence). CDR3 length: 14 residues. V was shortened by 7 bases and J by 0 bases, with 10 bases between the two germline ends. CDR3 DNA sequence: TGTGCCAGTATCCTATCGGGCTCTGGAAACACCATATATTTT. Amino acid sequence: CASILSGSGNTIYF.

The rearrangement joins TRBV28 to TRBJ2-7; TRBD1 matches 8 bases. The V gene end was trimmed by 4 bases and the J gene end by 0 bases; junction bases not matched to a gene: 8. The germline CDR1 and CDR2 sequences are MDHEN and SYDVKM. The CDR3 is 16 residues long. The CDR3 DNA reads TGTGCCAGCAGTTCTTCCGGGACAGGCTTCTCCTACGAGCAGTACGTC. It yields the protein CASSSSGTGFSYEQYV.

The gene calls are TRBV7-2 and TRBJ2-5; D unresolved. The CDR3 is made up of 15 amino acids. Trimming pared 1 base from V and 9 bases from J, leaving 18 bases between. Germline CDR1 and CDR2: SGHTA and FQGNSA. This CDR3 is CASSLEPLAFGAQYF. CDR3 coding DNA: TGTGCCAGCAGCTTAGAACCCCTCGCGTTTGGGGCCCAGTACTTC.

This clone was seen only a few times. V gene TRBV11-2 combines with J gene TRBJ2-7; tentatively, D is TRBD1 or TRBD2 (6 bases each). V dropped 1 base and J dropped 7 bases, with 23 bases sitting between them. Germline CDR1 SGHAT, CDR2 FQNNGV. There are 17 residues in the CDR3. The chain's CDR3 is CASSLGRGPMDRREQYV. In DNA form, the CDR3 reads TGTGCCAGCAGCTTAGGTCGGGGGCCTATGGACCGAAGGGAGCAGTACGTC.

The chain couples TRBV30 to TRBJ2-7; a possible D gene is TRBD2 (6 bases). From germline, CDR1 is GTSNPN and CDR2 SVGIG (reference sequence). This CDR3 comprises 16 residues. Trimming removed 2 bases from V and 4 bases from J, with 21 bases in between. In DNA form, the CDR3 reads TGTGCCTGGAGTTCTTTAGTGGGACTGGAGGATTACGAGCAGTACTTC. It translates to CAWSSLVGLEDYEQYF.

There are a few counts of this clone. The chain combines TRBV11-2 with TRBJ2-3, with D maybe TRBD2 (6 bases). This CDR3 is built from 14 residues. Between the trimmed V and J ends, which lost 4 bases and 5 bases, there was a span of 13 bases. The V gene's germline CDR1 is SGHAT and CDR2 FQNNGV. CDR3 sequence: CASSSRDSQDTQYF. Written as DNA, the CDR3 is TGTGCCAGCAGCTCCCGGGACTCCCAAGATACGCAGTATTTT.

This clone was counted a few times. The V call is TRBV15, the J call TRBJ2-7; possibly TRBD1 for D (5 bases). CDR3 length equals 14 residues. V was trimmed by 0 bases and J by 12 bases, leaving 18 bases between them. Germline V gene data show CDR1 as LNHNV and CDR2 as YYDKDF (reference sequence). For the CDR3, the DNA is TGTGCCACCAGCAGAGATCCGGAGACAGCCCCGGGGTACGTC. Translating it yields CATSRDPETAPGYV.

The chain joins TRBV5-1 to TRBJ2-1; D is unresolved. Trimming took off 3 bases at V and 8 bases at J, with 9 bases between the two ends. The CDR3 spans 12 residues. Per the germline V gene, CDR1 is SGHRS and CDR2 is YFSETQ. This CDR3 is CASSSLWDEQFF. The CDR3 region has the DNA TGCGCCAGCAGCTCCCTCTGGGATGAGCAGTTCTTC.

Here the CDR3 reads CASSFQGNTEAFF. The CDR3 bases are TGTGCCAGCAGCTTTCAGGGAAACACTGAAGCTTTCTTT. The chain carries TRBV5-6 and TRBJ1-1, with D possibly matching TRBD1 (5 bases). The CDR3 covers 13 residues. From germline, CDR1 is SGHDT and CDR2 YYEEEE. Deletions cut 2 bases from V and 2 bases from J, with 7 bases between.